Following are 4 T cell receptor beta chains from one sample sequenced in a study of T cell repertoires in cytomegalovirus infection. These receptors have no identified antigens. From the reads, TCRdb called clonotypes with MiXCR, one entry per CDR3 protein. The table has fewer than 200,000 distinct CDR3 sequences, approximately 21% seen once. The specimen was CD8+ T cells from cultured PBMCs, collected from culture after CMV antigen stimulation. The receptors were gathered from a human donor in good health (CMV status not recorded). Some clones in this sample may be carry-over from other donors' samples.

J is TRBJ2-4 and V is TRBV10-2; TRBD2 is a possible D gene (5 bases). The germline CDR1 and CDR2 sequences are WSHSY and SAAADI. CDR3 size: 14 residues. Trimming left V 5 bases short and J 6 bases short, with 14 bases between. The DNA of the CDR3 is TGCGCCAGCAGTTACGAAATTCGGGGAAACATTCAGTACTTC. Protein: CASSYEIRGNIQYF.

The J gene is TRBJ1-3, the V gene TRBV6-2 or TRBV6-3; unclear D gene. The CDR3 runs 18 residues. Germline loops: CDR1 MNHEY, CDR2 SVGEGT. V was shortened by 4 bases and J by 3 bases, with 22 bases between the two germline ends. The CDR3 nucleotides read TGTGCCAGCAGTTGGGCCCCGCGGCGCGCTGAATATGGAAACACCATATATTTT. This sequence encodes CASSWAPRRAEYGNTIYF.

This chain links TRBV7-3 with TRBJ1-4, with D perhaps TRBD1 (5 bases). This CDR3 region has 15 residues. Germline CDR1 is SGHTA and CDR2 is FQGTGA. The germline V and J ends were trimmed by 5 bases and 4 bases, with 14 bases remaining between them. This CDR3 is CASSPHRTDNEKLFF. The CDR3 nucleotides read TGTGCCAGCAGCCCCCACAGGACGGATAATGAAAAACTGTTTTTT.

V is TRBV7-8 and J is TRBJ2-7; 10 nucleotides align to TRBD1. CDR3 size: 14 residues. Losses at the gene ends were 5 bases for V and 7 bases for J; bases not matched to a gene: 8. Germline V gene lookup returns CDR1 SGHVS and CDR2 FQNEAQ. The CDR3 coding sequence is TGTGCCAGCAGCGCCGGGACAGGGGCAGAGGAGCAGTACTTC. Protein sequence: CASSAGTGAEEQYF. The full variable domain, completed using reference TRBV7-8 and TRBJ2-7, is GAGVSQSPRYKVAKRGQDVALRCDPISGHVSLFWYQQALGQGPEFLTYFQNEAQLDKSGLPSDRFFAERPEGSVSTLKIQRTQQEDSAVYLCASSAGTGAEEQYFGPGTRLTVT.